One and the same sample provided the 29 T cell receptor beta chains below, sequenced in a study of T cell clonality in common variable immunodeficiency. Here immunoSEQ multiplex PCR was the method, and the copy in TCRdb shows in-frame clones only, minus some. The sample gives around 57,000 clones, none seen only once, and the top ten clones hold 3.4%. The specimen sequenced was peripheral blood mononuclear cells. These TCRs come from a person aged 18 to 69 in good health.

This clone was seen many times. The read gets to within 3 residues of the CDR3 end, and the germline J gene fills in the rest. The rearrangement joins TRBV2 to TRBJ1-2, with a weak D call TRBD1 (5 bases). The CDR3 has 15 residues. The germline CDR1 and CDR2 sequences are SNHLY and FYNNEI. Trimming pared 7 bases from V and 6 bases from J, leaving 21 bases between. The CDR3 bases that were read are TGTGCCAGCACCCCCCCGGCCCAGGGCCGGGATGGC. Translation gives CASTPPAQGRDG. The whole CDR3 is CASTPPAQGRDGYTF.

This clone was seen a few times. One end of the junction varies from germline; a read error may be responsible. The read ends 3 residues shy of where the CDR3 ends; the end is completed using the germline J gene. Other DNA sequences from this sample encode an identical CDR3 as well. This chain joins TRBV30 and TRBJ1-3, with D hard to call. Germline values: CDR1 GTSNPN, CDR2 SVGIG (reference sequence). The CDR3 sequence is 11 residues long. The part of the CDR3 DNA that was read is TGTGCCTTTTACAGCGGAAACACG. Amino acid sequence: CAFYSGNT. The whole CDR3 protein is CAFYSGNTIYF. The whole variable domain, remainder taken from reference TRBV30 and TRBJ1-3, is SQTIHQWPATLVQPVGSPLSLECTVEGTSNPNLYWYRQAAGRGLQLLFYSVGIGQISSEVPQNLSASRPQDRQFILSSKKLLLSDSGFYLCAFYSGNTIYFGEGSWLTVV.

In this sample, this clone turned up many times. The CDR3 is CASSFDQGGRETQYF. The CDR3 DNA, read in part, is TGCGCCAGCAGCTTCGATCAGGGAGGGCGAGAGACC. The chain uses TRBV5-1 and TRBJ2-5; TRBD2 agrees at 7 bases. The CDR3 is cut off 3 residues early in the read; its end comes from the germline J gene. The J segment lost 4 bases and the V segment lost 2 bases, leaving 8 bases of the junction unmatched. This CDR3 has 15 amino acids. Germline CDR1 reads SGHRS; CDR2 reads YFSETQ.

In its sample, this clone was seen many times. CDR3 protein: CASKKIGENTEAFF. The covered CDR3 bases are TGTGCCAGCAAGAAAATAGGGGAGAACACTGAA. The V gene is TRBV2, the J gene TRBJ1-1; D possibly corresponds to TRBD1 (5 bases). Read data end 3 residues before the CDR3 end; the end is taken from the germline J gene. The length of the CDR3 is 14 residues. Germline-derived CDR1 and CDR2 are SNHLY and FYNNEI. Trimming cost V 7 bases and J 1 base, with 13 bases left between them.

There are many counts of this clone. The read falls 3 residues short of the CDR3 end, and the missing part is taken from the germline J gene. This chain uses TRBV2 with TRBJ2-6; D not resolved. The CDR3 runs 16 residues. Germline values: CDR1 SNHLY, CDR2 FYNNEI. V lost 5 bases, J lost 2 bases, and 13 bases lay in between. Here the CDR3 reads CASSITPYAGANVLTF. CDR3 DNA, as far as it was read: TGTGCCAGCAGTATAACGCCCTACGCTGGGGCCAACGTC.

The sample holds a few counts of this clone. Read data end 3 residues before the CDR3 end; the end is taken from the germline J gene. The chain joins TRBV30 to TRBJ2-2; perhaps TRBD2 as D (6 bases). There are 17 residues in the CDR3. Looked up from germline, CDR1 is GTSNPN and CDR2 is SVGIG (reference sequence). The CDR3 sequence is CAWRSRSRGTPNEKLFF. The covered CDR3 bases are TGTGCCTGGAGATCCCGCAGCCGCGGGACTCCTAATGAAAAG. Full variable domain (remainder filled in from reference TRBV30 and TRBJ2-2): SQTIHQWPATLVQPVGSPLSLECTVEGTSNPNLYWYRQAAGRGLQLLFYSVGIGQISSEVPQNLSASRPQDRQFILSSKKLLLSDSGFYLCAWRSRSRGTPNEKLFFGEGSRLTVL.

This clone was seen at least ten times. The read terminates 3 residues ahead of where the CDR3 ends, so the germline J gene completes it. The chain has TRBV6-2 or TRBV6-3 and TRBJ1-5, with TRBD1 matching 9 bases. The CDR3 is 15 residues long. J gave up 9 bases and V 6 bases, and 12 bases lay outside the gene matches. Germline V gives CDR1 MNHEY, CDR2 SVGEGT. The DNA read from the CDR3 is TGTGCCAGCAGGGAGACGGACAGGGGCCAGTGGCCC. Its protein product is CASRETDRGQWP. The CDR3 in full is CASRETDRGQWPQHF.

This clone has ten or more counts. The CDR3 end falls 3 residues outside the read, so it is completed with the germline J gene. V gene TRBV7-8 combines with J gene TRBJ1-1; 7 bases are a match to TRBD1. CDR1 is SGHVS, CDR2 FQNEAQ, per germline. Trimming took 5 bases from V and 1 from J; bases not matched to a gene: 7. The CDR3 has 15 residues. The CDR3 here is CASSDGWTGNTEAFF. CDR3 DNA (partial): TGTGCCAGCAGCGACGGATGGACAGGGAACACTGAA.

This clone was recorded a few times. One base away lies a much larger clone, so this may be a sequencing read error. The read ends 3 residues early relative to the CDR3; the germline J gene fills the gap. The identical CDR3 is also encoded by other nucleotide sequences in the sample. V gene TRBV30 combines with J gene TRBJ1-3; 7 bases are a match to TRBD1. The CDR3 runs 14 residues. The germline CDR1 and CDR2 sequences are GTSNPN and SVGIG (reference sequence). The chain's CDR3 is CAWSPGTAGNTIYF. CDR3 bases read: TGTGCCTGGAGTCCCGGGACAGCGGGAAACACG.

Concerning this clone itself: The observed sequence ends 3 residues before the CDR3 terminus, with the missing tail filled in from the germline J gene. The chain has TRBV18 and TRBJ2-2; either TRBD1 or TRBD2 may fit D (5 bases each). There are 16 residues in the CDR3. The germline V gene encodes CDR1 KGHSH and CDR2 LQKENI. The part of the CDR3 DNA that was read is TGTGCCAGCTCACCCCGAGGAGGTTCTGGGGCCAACGTG. It yields the protein CASSPRGGSGANV. The complete CDR3 protein is CASSPRGGSGANVLFF.

This clone came up many times. The DNA read from the CDR3 is TGCAGTGCTAGCAAGGGTTTGGAATTGAATGAG. Protein: CSASKGLELNE. The full CDR3 reads CSASKGLELNEQFF. This sequence joins TRBV20-1 and TRBJ2-1; no clear D. Coverage ceases 3 residues before the CDR3 finishes, and the germline J gene fills in the end. The V end lost 3 bases, the J end lost 7 bases, and 16 bases lay between the germline ends. From germline, CDR1 is DFQATT and CDR2 SNEGSKA (reference sequence). The CDR3 runs 14 residues.

There are many counts of this clone. CDR3 bases read: TGCAGTGCTAACGCCGGGACTGACTACGAG. Translation: CSANAGTDYE. The complete CDR3 sequence is CSANAGTDYEQYF. The chain uses TRBV20-1 and TRBJ2-7; possibly TRBD2 for D (6 bases). The read comes to an end 3 residues before the CDR3 does, leaving the germline J gene to fill in the end. Between the trimmed V and J ends, which lost 4 bases and 3 bases, there was a span of 13 bases. Germline CDR1 and CDR2: DFQATT and SNEGSKA (reference sequence). The CDR3 totals 13 residues.

This clone was seen at least ten times. The missing CDR3 end, 3 residues past where the read stops, is filled in from the germline J gene. The chain uses TRBV6-1 and TRBJ2-5, with 7 bases aligning to TRBD1. The germline gives CDR1 MNHNS, CDR2 SASEGT. Losses at the gene ends were 3 bases for V and 7 bases for J; bases not matched to a gene: 8. The CDR3 extends over 14 amino acids. CDR3 residues: CASSDGRGLGTQYF. The part of the CDR3 DNA that was read is TGTGCCAGCAGTGATGGCAGGGGGTTAGGGACC.

The sample holds many counts of this clone. The read ends 3 residues shy of where the CDR3 ends; the end is completed using the germline J gene. The chain has TRBV5-6 and TRBJ1-3; a weak D match, TRBD1 (5 bases). Germline-derived CDR1 and CDR2 are SGHDT and YYEEEE. CDR3 length: 14 amino acids. V lost 2 bases and J lost 4, with 10 bases in between. The sequenced part of the CDR3 DNA is TGTGCCAGCAGCTTAGGAGGGGCCGGAAACACC. Translated: CASSLGGAGNT. The CDR3 as a whole reads CASSLGGAGNTIYF. The complete variable domain, with remaining parts taken from reference TRBV5-6 and TRBJ1-3, reads DAGVTQSPTHLIKTRGQQVTLRCSPKSGHDTVSWYQQALGQGPQFIFQYYEEEERQRGNFPDRFSGHQFPNYSSELNVNALLLGDSALYLCASSLGGAGNTIYFGEGSWLTVV.

This clone has ten or more counts. CDR3 DNA, as far as it was read: TGCGCCAGCAGCCAAAGGGTCTTAGCGGGAGTGACGGAGACC. It encodes CASSQRVLAGVTET. The full CDR3 protein is CASSQRVLAGVTETQYF. V is TRBV4-1 and J is TRBJ2-5; 9 bases match TRBD2. The read ends 3 residues before the CDR3 terminus; that terminus is restored from the germline J gene. J gave up 5 bases and V 2 bases, and 12 bases lay outside the gene matches. There are 17 residues in the CDR3. CDR1 and CDR2 from the germline V gene are MGHRA and YSYEKL.

This clone was detected ten times or more. The read terminates 3 residues before the CDR3 end, so the remaining end is supplied by the germline J gene. This chain connects TRBV27 to TRBJ1-1; D is possibly TRBD1 (6 bases). Germline V gene data show CDR1 as MNHEY and CDR2 as SMNVEV (reference sequence). CDR3 length: 14 residues. CDR3 DNA (partial): TGTGCCAGCAGTCAACAGGGAGGCTCAAGGGAA. This encodes CASSQQGGSRE. The CDR3 in full is CASSQQGGSREAFF.

This clone was picked up many times. The sequenced fragment ends 3 residues before the CDR3 boundary, so the rest is inferred from the germline J gene. The rearrangement uses TRBV7-9 and TRBJ1-1; unclear D gene. Germline CDR1 is SEHNR and CDR2 is FQNEAQ (reference sequence). Deletions cut 4 bases from V and 4 bases from J, with 16 bases between. CDR3 size: 15 residues. Partial CDR3 DNA: TGTGCCAGCAGCTCCTTTAGGGCCCCGAGCACTGAA. Residues: CASSSFRAPSTE. The entire CDR3 protein is CASSSFRAPSTEAFF.

This clone has a count of ten or more. The read comes to an end 3 residues before the CDR3 does, leaving the germline J gene to fill in the end. This chain links TRBV2 with TRBJ2-1, with D hard to call. Between the trimmed V and J ends, which lost 3 bases and 9 bases, there was a span of 12 bases. The CDR3 sequence is 13 residues long. Germline CDR1 SNHLY, CDR2 FYNNEI. The CDR3: CASSDGQAPEQFF. CDR3 DNA (partial): TGTGCCAGCAGTGATGGCCAGGCCCCTGAG. The full variable domain, rest sourced from reference TRBV2 and TRBJ2-1, is EPEVTQTPSHQVTQMGQEVILRCVPISNHLYFYWYRQILGQKVEFLVSFYNNEISEKSEIFDDQFSVERPDGSNFTLKIRSTKLEDSAMYFCASSDGQAPEQFFGPGTRLTVL.

This clone has ten or more counts. The read is 3 residues too short to cover the CDR3 end, so that end is filled in from the germline J gene. The J gene is TRBJ2-1, the V gene TRBV5-1; TRBD2 matches at 10 bases. The V gene end was trimmed by 4 bases and the J gene end by 1 base; junction bases not matched to a gene: 11. CDR3 length: 18 amino acids. Germline CDR1 is SGHRS and CDR2 is YFSETQ. Incomplete CDR3 DNA: TGCGCCAGCAGCCCTGGCCCTAGCGGGAGTTCTTCCTACAATGAG. It translates to CASSPGPSGSSSYNE. The CDR3 in its entirety is CASSPGPSGSSSYNEQFF. Variable domain in full (rest from reference TRBV5-1 and TRBJ2-1): KAGVTQTPRYLIKTRGQQVTLSCSPISGHRSVSWYQQTPGQGLQFLFEYFSETQRNKGNFPGRFSGRQFSNSRSEMNVSTLELGDSALYLCASSPGPSGSSSYNEQFFGPGTRLTVL.

Ten or more counts support this clone. The read comes to an end 3 residues before the CDR3 does, leaving the germline J gene to fill in the end. The J gene is TRBJ2-7, the V gene TRBV20-1; possibly TRBD1 for D (6 bases). V was trimmed by 3 bases and J by 2 bases, leaving 17 bases between them. CDR1 DFQATT and CDR2 SNEGSKA come from the germline V gene (reference sequence). The CDR3 is 15 amino acids. CDR3 DNA (partial): TGCAGTGCTAGCTTGCCACAGGGTGTTACCTACGAG. It is translated as CSASLPQGVTYE. The full CDR3 sequence reads CSASLPQGVTYEQYF.

With regard to this clone: The read ends 3 residues early relative to the CDR3; the germline J gene fills the gap. The chain recombines TRBV20-1 with TRBJ1-1; D is unresolved. The CDR3 is 11 amino acids. CDR1 is DFQATT, CDR2 SNEGSKA, per germline (reference sequence). The chain's CDR3 is CSAGMNTEAFF. The sequenced CDR3 bases are TGCAGCGCGGGGATGAACACTGAA.

The table lists this clone with many counts. Read sequence stops 3 residues before the CDR3 end, and the germline J gene provides the missing end. J is TRBJ2-7 and V is TRBV7-2; 8 nucleotides align to TRBD2. With 1 base clipped from V and 4 bases from J, the junction kept 3 bases outside the gene matches. The CDR3 covers 14 residues. Per the germline V gene, CDR1 is SGHTA and CDR2 is FQGNSA. The CDR3: CASSLGLAGYEQYF. CDR3 DNA (partial): TGTGCCAGCAGCTTAGGGCTAGCGGGTTACGAG.

The table lists this clone with many counts. This chain's CDR3 is CSAGDRGDQPQHF. Partial CDR3 DNA: TGCAGCGCTGGGGACAGGGGAGATCAGCCC. J is TRBJ1-5 and V is TRBV29-1; 10 positions agree with TRBD1. Read sequence stops 3 residues before the CDR3 end, and the germline J gene provides the missing end. CDR1 is SQVTM, CDR2 ANQGSEA, per germline. The CDR3 spans 13 residues. The V and J ends lost 7 bases and 5 bases, in that order; junction bases with no gene match: 5.

There are many counts of this clone. The read finishes 3 residues shy of the CDR3 end, and the germline J gene is used to complete it. The chain recombines TRBV18 with TRBJ2-7; 7 bases line up with TRBD1. CDR3 length: 13 amino acids. Germline CDR1 KGHSH, CDR2 LQKENI. The V segment lost 2 bases and the J segment 4 bases; nucleotides outside the gene matches: 2. CDR3 DNA, as far as it was read: TGTGCCAGCTCACCAAGGGGGCAGTACGAG. It encodes CASSPRGQYE. The full CDR3 is CASSPRGQYEQYF.

A remark on this clone: Just one base apart from a much larger clone, this may be a read error. The sequenced fragment ends 3 residues before the CDR3 boundary, so the rest is inferred from the germline J gene. The chain links TRBV5-1 to TRBJ2-5; D might be TRBD1 (6 bases). Per germline, CDR1 SGHRS and CDR2 YFSETQ. This CDR3 is built from 11 residues. CDR3 sequence: CASSRTDTQYF. Partial CDR3 DNA: TGCGCCAGCAGCAGGACAGATACC. The complete variable domain, with remaining parts taken from reference TRBV5-1 and TRBJ2-5, reads KAGVTQTPRYLIKTRGQQVTLSCSPISGHRSVSWYQQTPGQGLQFLFEYFSETQRNKGNFPGRFSGRQFSNSRSEMNVSTLELGDSALYLCASSRTDTQYFGPGTRLLVL.

This clone was picked up many times. The read terminates 3 residues ahead of where the CDR3 ends, so the germline J gene completes it. The gene calls are TRBV2 and TRBJ2-3, with a weak D call TRBD1 (5 bases). This CDR3 is built from 16 residues. Germline V lookup: CDR1 SNHLY, CDR2 FYNNEI. Trimming took off 6 bases at V and 6 bases at J, with 22 bases between the two ends. The DNA read from the CDR3 is TGTGCCAGCAGAGCCCTGGACGGACAAGGGCGGGATACG. This codes for CASRALDGQGRDT. From start to end, the CDR3 is CASRALDGQGRDTQYF. The complete variable domain, with remaining parts taken from reference TRBV2 and TRBJ2-3, reads EPEVTQTPSHQVTQMGQEVILRCVPISNHLYFYWYRQILGQKVEFLVSFYNNEISEKSEIFDDQFSVERPDGSNFTLKIRSTKLEDSAMYFCASRALDGQGRDTQYFGPGTRLTVL.

This clone was seen repeatedly, ten times or more. With the read ending 3 residues before the CDR3 end, the germline J gene is used to fill in that end. This sequence joins TRBV4-1 and TRBJ2-3; TRBD2 might be the D (7 bases). Germline CDR1 is MGHRA and CDR2 is YSYEKL. This CDR3 is 16 amino acids long. The V end was cut by 1 base, the J end by 1 base, with 12 bases between. The CDR3 protein is CASSQVIGGRTDTQYF. The CDR3 bases that were read are TGCGCCAGCAGCCAAGTTATCGGGGGGCGCACAGATACG.

This clone occurred a few times. The sequence runs out 3 residues before the end of the CDR3; the remainder is reconstructed from the germline J gene. This sequence joins TRBV2 and TRBJ2-6; 8 positions agree with TRBD1. CDR3 length: 19 residues. V dropped 0 bases and J dropped 0; count of bases not matched to a gene: 7. CDR1 and CDR2 from the germline V gene are SNHLY and FYNNEI. CDR3 residues: CASSEAPGQVRSGANVLTF. The sequenced CDR3 bases are TGTGCCAGCAGTGAAGCGCCGGGACAGGTTCGCTCTGGGGCCAACGTC. Full variable domain (remainder filled in from reference TRBV2 and TRBJ2-6): EPEVTQTPSHQVTQMGQEVILRCVPISNHLYFYWYRQILGQKVEFLVSFYNNEISEKSEIFDDQFSVERPDGSNFTLKIRSTKLEDSAMYFCASSEAPGQVRSGANVLTFGAGSRLTVL.

This clone was seen only a few times. The read finishes 3 residues shy of the CDR3 end, and the germline J gene is used to complete it. The chain combines TRBV7-9 with TRBJ2-5, with D perhaps being TRBD1 or TRBD2 (6 bases each). The CDR3 extends over 13 amino acids. Germline values: CDR1 SEHNR, CDR2 FQNEAQ (reference sequence). Trimming took 5 bases from V and 4 from J, leaving 11 bases between them. Partial CDR3 DNA: TGTGCCAGCAGCCGCGGAGGGGGAGAGACC. Translation gives CASSRGGGET. The CDR3 in its entirety is CASSRGGGETQYF.